What follows describes a single TCR beta chain. The target antigen is unknown. This entry is derived from a study of OX40 agonist ivuxolimab in advanced cancers. Generated by immunoSEQ multiplex PCR, the TCRdb table keeps only in-frame clones and is missing some. The sample consists of approximately 84,000 clones, about 86% of them appearing once. Points from the study as a whole: Specificity for antigen went undetermined in the expanded peripheral T cells.

CDR1 SGHRS and CDR2 YFSETQ come from the germline V gene. This CDR3 has 13 residues. With 2 bases removed from V and 8 bases from J, the gap between germline ends came to 10 bases. The chain links TRBV5-1 to TRBJ1-4; D perhaps matches TRBD1 (5 bases). The source of this sequence is an adult with an advanced solid tumor such as melanoma, head and neck, liver or kidney cancer. The sample here was CD4+ or CD8+ T cells sorted from blood, taken in a trial of the OX40 agonist ivuxolimab. The CDR3 here is CASSFGGGEKLFF. DNA for the CDR3: TGCGCCAGCAGCTTCGGGGGAGGGGAAAAACTGTTTTTT.